This TCR beta chain originates from a study of T cells in Graves' hyperthyroidism and ophthalmopathy. RNA transcripts served as the template for amplifying TCR beta CDR3 regions. HTBI primers were the set used in a first-round RT-PCR of the TCR CDR3. TCRdb recomputed calls from the multiplex PCR reads with MiXCR, one row per CDR3 protein. The sample carries about 640,000 distinct CDR3 sequences, roughly 20% recorded once. Unmatched junction bases numbered 5, after V lost 4 bases and J lost 4 bases. CDR3 length: 16 residues. Per germline, CDR1 MNHEY and CDR2 SVGAGI. J is TRBJ2-1 and V is TRBV6-5; TRBD2 aligns across 12 bases. The origin of this receptor is a man aged 30 to 39 with Graves' ophthalmopathy. Source material: blood. The CDR3 nucleotides read TGTGCCAGCAGTTCTCAGGGACTAGCGGGTTACAATGAGCAGTTCTTC. It specifies CASSSQGLAGYNEQFF.